The rows below give T cell receptor beta chains drawn from one sample of a study of blood T cell repertoires in COVID-19. Measured with immunoSEQ multiplex PCR; TCRdb has only the in-frame clones, and not every one. The data show fewer than 85,000 clones, under 90% seen once. The sample taken for sequencing was peripheral blood. The receptors stem from a woman aged 60-75 years with acute or convalescent COVID-19. Both conserved end residues are part of each CDR3. D genes are given only for firm matches. Not all rows give a size; the values are once, few, many and, for expanded clones, a class.

clone_size: NA
cdr3_length: 16
d_call: NA
v_call: TRBV7-2
j_call: TRBJ1-3
cdr3_aa: CASSPGGTSSGNTIYF
cdr3_nt: TGTGCCAGCAGCCCGGGGGGTACTAGCTCTGGAAACACCATATATTTT

clone_size: NA
cdr3_length: 19
d_call: TRBD2
v_call: TRBV5-6
j_call: TRBJ2-7
cdr3_aa: CASSLQRGLGAPLRYEQYF
cdr3_nt: TGTGCCAGCAGCTTACAACGGGGACTAGGAGCTCCACTCCGATACGAGCAGTACTTC

clone_size: NA
cdr3_length: 14
d_call: NA
v_call: TRBV5-5
j_call: TRBJ2-7
cdr3_aa: CASSLYRDAYEQYF
cdr3_nt: TGTGCCAGCAGCTTGTACAGGGACGCCTACGAGCAGTACTTC

clone_size: NA
cdr3_length: 17
d_call: NA
v_call: TRBV23-1
j_call: TRBJ2-7
cdr3_aa: CASTLRTLKSPYGEQYF
cdr3_nt: TGCGCCAGCACACTTCGGACTCTAAAGTCCCCTTATGGGGAGCAGTACTTC

clone_size: NA
cdr3_length: 15
d_call: TRBD1
v_call: TRBV28
j_call: TRBJ2-2
cdr3_aa: CASSFGTGNTGELFF
cdr3_nt: TGTGCCAGCAGTTTCGGGACAGGGAACACCGGGGAGCTGTTTTTT

clone_size: NA
cdr3_length: 15
d_call: TRBD1
v_call: TRBV18
j_call: TRBJ2-3
cdr3_aa: CASSPATGSTDTQYF
cdr3_nt: TGTGCCAGCTCACCAGCGACAGGGTCCACAGATACGCAGTATTTT

clone_size: NA
cdr3_length: 14
d_call: NA
v_call: TRBV4-2
j_call: TRBJ2-5
cdr3_aa: CASSQERRQETQYF
cdr3_nt: TGTGCCAGCAGCCAAGAACGGAGACAAGAGACCCAGTACTTC

clone_size: NA
cdr3_length: 19
d_call: NA
v_call: TRBV6-6
j_call: TRBJ2-7
cdr3_aa: CASSRERDRGLAGGREQYF
cdr3_nt: TGTGCCAGCAGTCGTGAGCGGGACAGGGGGCTAGCGGGGGGCCGCGAGCAGTACTTC

clone_size: few
cdr3_length: 13
d_call: TRBD1
v_call: TRBV2
j_call: TRBJ1-1
cdr3_aa: CASSRQGRTEAFF
cdr3_nt: TGTGCCAGCAGTCGACAGGGGAGAACTGAAGCTTTCTTT

clone_size: NA
cdr3_length: 15
d_call: NA
v_call: TRBV10-3
j_call: TRBJ1-2
cdr3_aa: CAISAMTGSNYGYTF
cdr3_nt: TGTGCCATCAGTGCAATGACAGGATCTAACTATGGCTACACCTTC

clone_size: NA
cdr3_length: 13
d_call: NA
v_call: TRBV28
j_call: TRBJ1-2
cdr3_aa: CASSFLSNYGYTF
cdr3_nt: TGTGCCAGCAGTTTTTTGTCGAACTATGGCTACACCTTC

clone_size: NA
cdr3_length: 15
d_call: TRBD2
v_call: TRBV5-1
j_call: TRBJ2-7
cdr3_aa: CVSSLGTSVSYEQYF
cdr3_nt: TGCGTCAGCAGCTTAGGGACTAGCGTCTCCTACGAGCAGTACTTC

clone_size: once
cdr3_length: 13
d_call: TRBD1
v_call: TRBV10-3
j_call: TRBJ2-7
cdr3_aa: CAIQDRGLNEQYF
cdr3_nt: TGTGCCATTCAGGACAGGGGGCTCAACGAGCAGTACTTC

clone_size: once
cdr3_length: 12
d_call: NA
v_call: TRBV7-2
j_call: TRBJ2-5
cdr3_aa: CASSFTRETQYF
cdr3_nt: TGTGCCAGCAGCTTTACCCGGGAGACCCAGTACTTC

clone_size: once
cdr3_length: 14
d_call: TRBD1
v_call: TRBV6-2/TRBV6-3
j_call: TRBJ2-3
cdr3_aa: CASSDHRGADTQYF
cdr3_nt: TGTGCCAGCAGTGACCACAGGGGTGCAGATACGCAGTATTTT

clone_size: NA
cdr3_length: 12
d_call: NA
v_call: TRBV7-3
j_call: TRBJ2-2
cdr3_aa: CASSFSFGELFF
cdr3_nt: TGTGCCAGCAGCTTCTCCTTCGGGGAGCTGTTTTTT

clone_size: few
cdr3_length: 15
d_call: TRBD1
v_call: TRBV7-6
j_call: TRBJ1-1
cdr3_aa: CASSLVGTGDTEAFF
cdr3_nt: TGTGCCAGCAGCTTAGTAGGGACAGGGGACACTGAAGCTTTCTTT

clone_size: NA
cdr3_length: 15
d_call: NA
v_call: TRBV9
j_call: TRBJ1-6
cdr3_aa: CASSVDEGTGSPLHF
cdr3_nt: TGTGCCAGCAGCGTAGATGAGGGAACTGGTTCACCCCTCCACTTT

clone_size: NA
cdr3_length: 18
d_call: NA
v_call: TRBV15
j_call: TRBJ2-2
cdr3_aa: CATSRGGRGRGFAGELFF
cdr3_nt: TGTGCCACCAGCAGAGGGGGTAGGGGCAGGGGTTTTGCCGGGGAGCTGTTTTTT